These T cell receptor beta chains were read from a single sample in a study of human T cells and chemical hapten exposure. TCRdb fed the RACE reads into MiXCR, producing one record per CDR3 protein. This table has around 300,000 distinct CDR3 sequences, under 9% appearing once. Sequenced material: whole blood, taken in connection with sensitization to the hapten diphenylcyclopropenone (DPC). These TCRs come from a woman aged 18 to 35 with alopecia areata. Some clones in this sample may be carry-over from other donors' samples. CDR3s include the opening cysteine and the closing phenylalanine or tryptophan. The D gene is left open where the match is weak.

V: TRBV7-2; J: TRBJ2-7; D: TRBD1; CDR3: CASSLVAHGTAGDEQYF
V: TRBV7-7; J: TRBJ2-2; D: TRBD1; CDR3: CASSYGQGASNTGELFF
V: TRBV14; J: TRBJ2-7; D: .; CDR3: CASSQVGGMREQYF
V: TRBV3-1; J: TRBJ2-2; D: TRBD1; CDR3: CASSQEAWQGARTGELFF
V: TRBV20-1; J: TRBJ2-1; D: TRBD1; CDR3: CSAPGQGYNEQFF
V: TRBV28; J: TRBJ2-1; D: .; CDR3: CASSPDGGLINEQFF
V: TRBV14; J: TRBJ2-3; D: TRBD2; CDR3: CASSQDLTGGAQADTQYF
V: TRBV7-3; J: TRBJ1-2; D: .; CDR3: CASSPDGQNYGYTF
V: TRBV5-1; J: TRBJ1-5; D: .; CDR3: CASSQGVGSNQPQHF
V: TRBV20-1; J: TRBJ1-1; D: .; CDR3: CSALHIAGGTEAFF
V: TRBV25-1; J: TRBJ2-3; D: .; CDR3: CASSRQITDTQYF
V: TRBV20-1; J: TRBJ2-3; D: TRBD1; CDR3: CSARDSQFTDTQYF
V: TRBV23-1; J: TRBJ2-5; D: .; CDR3: CASSQSYRDKETQYF
V: TRBV6-5; J: TRBJ1-1; D: .; CDR3: CATKRDTEAFF
V: TRBV18; J: TRBJ1-1; D: TRBD1; CDR3: CASSPRNRGDTEAFF
V: TRBV7-9; J: TRBJ1-6; D: .; CDR3: CASSLGGVNYNSPLHF
V: TRBV29-1; J: TRBJ2-3; D: .; CDR3: CSVKAEGYTQYF
V: TRBV20-1; J: TRBJ1-3; D: .; CDR3: CSAKTGAGNTIYF
V: TRBV4-3; J: TRBJ2-3; D: .; CDR3: CASSQQHGGRGDTQYF
V: TRBV7-3; J: TRBJ2-7; D: .; CDR3: CATAEGNYEQYF
V: TRBV10-3; J: TRBJ1-6; D: .; CDR3: CAISDRSVRSPLHF
V: TRBV7-8; J: TRBJ1-1; D: .; CDR3: CASSLGVGGMNTEAFF
V: TRBV11-2; J: TRBJ2-3; D: .; CDR3: CASSFNGGASTDTQYF
V: TRBV6-1; J: TRBJ1-1; D: .; CDR3: CASSASGDFTEAFF
V: TRBV20-1; J: TRBJ2-1; D: .; CDR3: CSAKVSGARQFF
V: TRBV6-1; J: TRBJ1-2; D: .; CDR3: CASRTTEVSYGYTF
V: TRBV7-2; J: TRBJ2-2; D: TRBD2; CDR3: CASSLGGGYPNTGELFF
V: TRBV12-3/TRBV12-4; J: TRBJ1-3; D: .; CDR3: CASSLGVSSGNTIYF